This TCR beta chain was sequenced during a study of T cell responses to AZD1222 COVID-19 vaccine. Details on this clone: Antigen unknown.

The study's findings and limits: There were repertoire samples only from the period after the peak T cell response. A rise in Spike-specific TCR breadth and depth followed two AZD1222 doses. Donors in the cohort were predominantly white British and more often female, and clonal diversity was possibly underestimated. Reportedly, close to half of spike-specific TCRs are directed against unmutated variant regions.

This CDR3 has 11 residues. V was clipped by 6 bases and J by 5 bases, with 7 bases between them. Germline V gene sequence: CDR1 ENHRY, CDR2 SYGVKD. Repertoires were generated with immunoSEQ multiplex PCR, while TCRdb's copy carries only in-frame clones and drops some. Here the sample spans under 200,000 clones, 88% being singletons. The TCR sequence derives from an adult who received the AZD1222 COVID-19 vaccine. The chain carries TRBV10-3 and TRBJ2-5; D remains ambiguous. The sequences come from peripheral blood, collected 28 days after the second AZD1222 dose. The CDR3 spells CAIRVGETQYF. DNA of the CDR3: TGTGCCATCAGGGTGGGGGAGACCCAGTACTTC.